These T cell receptor beta chains were read from a single sample in a study of cytomegalovirus exposure and HLA in healthy donors. The method was immunoSEQ multiplex PCR; TCRdb's version includes in-frame clones alone and lacks a portion of them. Seen here are almost 95,000 clones, around three fifths observed once, and the top ten hold 3% to 5%. Sequences were obtained from PBMCs. All receptors derive from a young man in good health and CMV-seronegative. Both conserved end residues are part of each CDR3. D genes are given only for firm matches. Not every row has a clone size; where given, it reads once, few, many or a size class.

cdr3_nt cdr3_aa v_call clone_size d_call j_call
TGTGCCAGCAGCGTCCGTAGCGGGGGGGCCGGCTCCTACAATGAGCAGTTCTTC CASSVRSGGAGSYNEQFF TRBV9 NA TRBD2 TRBJ2-1
TGTGCCAGCAGCCCGGGACTAGGAGACTCCAGGGAGCTGTTTTTT CASSPGLGDSRELFF TRBV6-4 NA TRBD2 TRBJ2-2
TGTGCAAGTCGCTTAGGCCCCGTGGGACTAGCGGGAGTACCCTACAATGAGCAGTTCTTC CASRLGPVGLAGVPYNEQFF TRBV12-2 NA NA TRBJ2-1
TGTGCCAGTAGTGACAGGGGGGATTCGGGCGAAAAACTGTTTTTT CASSDRGDSGEKLFF TRBV19 NA TRBD1 TRBJ1-4
TGTGCCACCCAGCGAACTAATGAAAAACTGTTTTTT CATQRTNEKLFF TRBV15 NA NA TRBJ1-4
TGTGCCAGCAGCTTAGGGGACAGCCTCTCAGACAAACTGTTTTTT CASSLGDSLSDKLFF TRBV7-9 NA TRBD1 TRBJ1-4
TGTGCCAGCTCACCACCGACGGGGGCCTACGAGCAGTACTTC CASSPPTGAYEQYF TRBV18 NA NA TRBJ2-7
TGCAGTGCCCCCTTGGCATATGAGCAGTTCTTC CSAPLAYEQFF TRBV20-1 NA NA TRBJ2-1
TGTGCCAGCAGTTTAGTAGGACTGACAGGGGATAATTCACCCCTCCACTTT CASSLVGLTGDNSPLHF TRBV27 few TRBD1 TRBJ1-6
TGTGCCAGTAGTATAGGTCTCGGGGCGGGAGGCACAGATACGCAGTATTTT CASSIGLGAGGTDTQYF TRBV19 few TRBD2 TRBJ2-3